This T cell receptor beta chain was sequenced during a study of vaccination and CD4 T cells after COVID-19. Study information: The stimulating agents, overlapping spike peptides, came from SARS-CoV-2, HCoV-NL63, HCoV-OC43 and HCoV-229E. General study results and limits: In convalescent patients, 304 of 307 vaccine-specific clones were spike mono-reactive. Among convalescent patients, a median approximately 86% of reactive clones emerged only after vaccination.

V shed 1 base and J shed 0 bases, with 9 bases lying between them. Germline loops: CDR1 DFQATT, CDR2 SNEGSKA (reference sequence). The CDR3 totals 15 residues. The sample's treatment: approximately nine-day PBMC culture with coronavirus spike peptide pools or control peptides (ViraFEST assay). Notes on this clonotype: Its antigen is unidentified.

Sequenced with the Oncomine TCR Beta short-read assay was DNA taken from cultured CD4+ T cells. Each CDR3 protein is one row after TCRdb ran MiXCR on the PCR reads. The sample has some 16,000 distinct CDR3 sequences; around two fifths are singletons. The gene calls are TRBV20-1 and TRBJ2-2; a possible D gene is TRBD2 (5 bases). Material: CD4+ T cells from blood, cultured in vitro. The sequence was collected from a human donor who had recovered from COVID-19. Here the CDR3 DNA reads TGCAGTGCTAGAGTTCCGGGGACGAACACCGGGGAGCTGTTTTTT. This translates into CSARVPGTNTGELFF.